A selection of T cell receptor beta chains follows, all from one sample in a study of blood T cell repertoires in COVID-19. Profiled with immunoSEQ multiplex PCR; TCRdb holds only in-frame clones, not every one. The repertoire holds 280,000 or so clones, with 90% as singletons. Sequenced sample: PBMCs or T cells enriched from blood (not recorded which). These receptor sequences come from a woman between 18 and 29 years old with acute COVID-19. Both conserved end residues are part of each CDR3. Fields, in order: J gene, V gene, clone size, CDR3 protein. The size of a clone is reported for some rows only, either as once, few or many, or as a class for expanded clones.

J gene: TRBJ1-5
V gene: TRBV28
clone size: -
CDR3 protein: CASSKGRGNQPQHF

J gene: TRBJ2-3
V gene: TRBV11-2
clone size: few
CDR3 protein: CASSLVGSGSLTDTQYF

J gene: TRBJ2-1
V gene: TRBV11-2
clone size: -
CDR3 protein: CASSLDGAGYNEQFF

J gene: TRBJ2-5
V gene: TRBV6-1
clone size: -
CDR3 protein: CASSEDGGAFETQYF

J gene: TRBJ2-1
V gene: TRBV28
clone size: -
CDR3 protein: CASSRLRLAGPYNEQFF

J gene: TRBJ2-2
V gene: TRBV19
clone size: -
CDR3 protein: CASSIRTGAGELFF

J gene: TRBJ2-1
V gene: TRBV4-1
clone size: -
CDR3 protein: CASSQVGGRISYNEQFF

J gene: TRBJ2-1
V gene: TRBV24-1
clone size: -
CDR3 protein: CATSDLEGHEQFF

J gene: TRBJ2-1
V gene: TRBV6-4
clone size: -
CDR3 protein: CASSDGASGTSEQFF

J gene: TRBJ2-2
V gene: TRBV21-1
clone size: once
CDR3 protein: CASSNRELTGELFF

J gene: TRBJ2-7
V gene: TRBV28
clone size: -
CDR3 protein: CASRGGGHYEQYF

J gene: TRBJ2-3
V gene: TRBV4-3
clone size: -
CDR3 protein: CASSQDVRTSGMTSSTDTQYF

J gene: TRBJ1-1
V gene: TRBV27
clone size: -
CDR3 protein: CASSLGGLAFF

J gene: TRBJ1-6
V gene: TRBV18
clone size: -
CDR3 protein: CASSPVERANSPLHF

J gene: TRBJ2-7
V gene: TRBV7-9
clone size: -
CDR3 protein: CASSPRDSDMIYEQYF

J gene: TRBJ2-1
V gene: TRBV19
clone size: -
CDR3 protein: CASSPIQQVIDNEQFF

J gene: TRBJ1-5
V gene: TRBV11-2
clone size: -
CDR3 protein: CASSLGGGRDSNQPQHF

J gene: TRBJ2-4
V gene: TRBV10-3
clone size: -
CDR3 protein: CAISESGTAGIKSQNIQYF

J gene: TRBJ1-1
V gene: TRBV18
clone size: -
CDR3 protein: CASSPLSTDTEAFF

J gene: TRBJ1-2
V gene: TRBV29-1
clone size: once
CDR3 protein: CSVGGQNYGYTF

J gene: TRBJ1-6
V gene: TRBV6-4
clone size: -
CDR3 protein: CASSARDSEDSPLHF

J gene: TRBJ1-1
V gene: TRBV18
clone size: -
CDR3 protein: CASSSSDSEAFF

J gene: TRBJ1-2
V gene: TRBV7-9
clone size: -
CDR3 protein: CASSLVGTGVRGYTF

J gene: TRBJ1-5
V gene: TRBV7-2
clone size: -
CDR3 protein: CASSNSGNQPQHF